The rows below give T cell receptor beta chains drawn from one sample of a study of blood T cell repertoires in COVID-19. The assay was immunoSEQ multiplex PCR, and TCRdb's table has in-frame clones only and misses some. The sample contains more than 250,000 clones, about nine tenths of which appear only once. Sequencing input: peripheral blood. The receptor set was obtained from a woman aged 30 to 39 with COVID-19, enrolled during active disease. Each CDR3 is given with its conserved first and last residue.

V gene	J gene	CDR3 protein
TRBV28	TRBJ1-4	CASSLTGGNEKLFF
TRBV11-3	TRBJ1-2	CASSSYTNRGLGGYTF
TRBV15	TRBJ2-1	CATASGSHTEQFF
TRBV19	TRBJ1-1	CASSISGSVNTEAFF
TRBV7-9	TRBJ2-7	CASSPPDRRSYEQYF
TRBV27	TRBJ2-5	CASSLNRGLETQYF
TRBV5-1	TRBJ2-5	CASSVEAGAQETQYF
TRBV7-2	TRBJ1-6	CASSSRDTHSPLHF
TRBV18	TRBJ1-4	CASSPREVEKLFF
TRBV6-4	TRBJ2-3	CASSGTALDTQYF
TRBV30	TRBJ1-2	CAWAEQGADGYTF
TRBV3-1/TRBV3-2	TRBJ1-5	CASSQRQGASQPQHF
TRBV12-3/TRBV12-4	TRBJ2-7	CASWGTPYEQYF
TRBV7-9	TRBJ2-5	CASSAKGAGEETQYF
TRBV7-6	TRBJ2-5	CASSLRERGGLETQYF
TRBV10-2	TRBJ2-2	CASTGTGGSTGELFF
TRBV7-9	TRBJ2-7	CASSPPPGQSSYEQYF
TRBV5-5	TRBJ2-3	CASSWGQGLTDTQYF
TRBV3-1/TRBV3-2	TRBJ2-6	CASSPPEDPSGANVLTF
TRBV6-4	TRBJ2-3	CASSDAGGDTQYF
TRBV7-3	TRBJ1-1	CASSLTPLGGTEAFF
TRBV19	TRBJ2-3	CASSATGLADTQYF
TRBV4-3	TRBJ2-7	CASSQDRVSAFSYEQYF
TRBV7-8	TRBJ2-1	CASRRYSGGEYNEQFF
TRBV14	TRBJ2-4	CASSRGQGKNIQYF
TRBV6-6	TRBJ2-1	CASSLTGVDEQFF
TRBV20-1	TRBJ1-6	CLDRSFSPLHF
TRBV2	TRBJ1-1	CASSVTDISNTEAFF
TRBV5-4	TRBJ2-3	CASSLLGLGTDTQYF